The count of the clone carrying this TCR beta chain is one. The protocol was immunoSEQ multiplex PCR, while the TCRdb copy is restricted to in-frame clones and leaves out a portion. The profile shows some 270,000 clones, 91% of them singletons. Membership in each cohort depended on participant-reported clinical history. In the 2 weeks before study entry, exposed participants met a COVID-19 case, which was PCR-confirmed or clinician-diagnosed. This entry comes from a study of blood T cell repertoires in COVID-19. Study information: Italy, Spain and the United States were the sources of the convalescent and acute COVID-19 samples.

This receptor was obtained from a man between 40 and 49 years old who had been exposed to COVID-19. Sequencing was performed on PBMCs or T cells enriched from blood (not recorded which).

This CDR3 is CASTAIGTGVGDTQYF. For the CDR3, the DNA is TGTGCCAGCACCGCAATAGGGACAGGGGTTGGAGATACGCAGTATTTT. This chain uses TRBV27 with TRBJ2-3; the match to TRBD1 covers 10 bases. Germline V CDR1 and CDR2: MNHEY, SMNVEV (reference sequence). This CDR3 has 16 residues. V lost 7 bases, J lost 5 bases, and 12 bases stayed unmatched.